A selection of T cell receptor beta chains follows, all from one sample in a study of glioma-infiltrating T cells. TCRdb re-analysed the multiplex PCR reads in MiXCR, keeping a single row per CDR3 protein. The table has some 190,000 distinct CDR3 sequences, 30% to 40% seen once. The source material was glioma tissue, nonneoplastic brain tissue, or PBMCs (not recorded which). These receptors were collected from a human donor with low-grade glioma or glioblastoma, undergoing nonglioma brain surgery, or in good health (not recorded which). Each CDR3 is given with its conserved first and last residue. A D gene is named only where the DNA matches it firmly. Some rows mark clone size as missing; the rest say once, few, many or name a class of expanded clone.

size	V	J	D	DNA	CDR3
-	TRBV7-2	TRBJ2-7	-	TGTGCCAGCACCCTAGTTGGGGGGCCCGACGAGCAGTACTTC	CASTLVGGPDEQYF
few	TRBV5-1	TRBJ2-3	TRBD1	TGCGCCAGCAGCTCAGGGGGAGTCTCAGCAGATACGCAGTATTTT	CASSSGGVSADTQYF
many	TRBV24-1	TRBJ2-3	-	TGTGCCACCAGTGACCCGACAGGAGCCACAGATACGCAGTATTTT	CATSDPTGATDTQYF
many	TRBV24-1	TRBJ2-5	TRBD1	TGTGCCACCAGTGAAAGGACAGGGGTTGGGACCCAGTACTTC	CATSERTGVGTQYF
-	TRBV20-1	TRBJ2-7	TRBD2	TGCAGCGCTAGAACCCCGGCACTAGCGCCGTACGAGCAGTACTTC	CSARTPALAPYEQYF
many	TRBV6-6	TRBJ2-3	TRBD1	TGTGCCAGCAGTTACTCTGGTGGACAGGGGGTCGGGATCGATACGCAGTATTTT	CASSYSGGQGVGIDTQYF
many	TRBV4-3	TRBJ1-5	-	TGCGCCAGCAGCCAAGAAAGGTTCCAGGGTGGGGATTACTATCAGCCCCAGCATTTT	CASSQERFQGGDYYQPQHF
many	TRBV28	TRBJ2-1	-	TGTGCCAGCAGACTCTTGAGCGAGATCTACAATGAGCAGTTCTTC	CASRLLSEIYNEQFF
many	TRBV7-2	TRBJ2-7	TRBD2	TGTGCCAGCAGCTTAGGGGCGCTAGCGGGACCTTACGAGCAGTACTTC	CASSLGALAGPYEQYF
many	TRBV6-6	TRBJ2-7	TRBD2	TGTGCCAGCAGTTACTCGATAGCGGGGAACTCCTACGAGCAGTACTTC	CASSYSIAGNSYEQYF
-	TRBV29-1	TRBJ1-4	TRBD1	TGCAGCGTCCGGGACAGGGAGGAAAAACTGTTTTTT	CSVRDREEKLFF
many	TRBV6-2/TRBV6-3	TRBJ2-7	-	TGTGCCAGCAGTTATACGGGCGGATTCTCCTACGAGCAGTACTTC	CASSYTGGFSYEQYF
many	TRBV9	TRBJ2-3	TRBD2	TGTGCCAGCAGCGTAGGTGGGAGGGCCAGCGCAGATACGCAGTATTTT	CASSVGGRASADTQYF
many	TRBV27	TRBJ1-1	TRBD1	TGTGCCAGCAGTTGGGACAGGGGGGGCACTGAAGCTTTCTTT	CASSWDRGGTEAFF
few	TRBV19	TRBJ2-7	-	TGTGCCAGTAGTTTTGGTCTGCGATACGAGCAGTACTTC	CASSFGLRYEQYF
many	TRBV7-9	TRBJ2-1	-	TGTGCCAGCAGCTTTACAGGGTCCGGTGAGCAGTTCTTC	CASSFTGSGEQFF
many	TRBV2	TRBJ1-1	TRBD1	TGTGCCAGCAGTGTAATTACGACAGGGGCTGAAGCTTTCTTT	CASSVITTGAEAFF
many	TRBV7-2	TRBJ2-1	-	TGTGCCAGCAGCTTTTCTGGACAGCGCTCCTACAATGAGCAGTTCTTC	CASSFSGQRSYNEQFF
-	TRBV4-1	TRBJ1-2	TRBD1	TGCGCCAGCAGCCGAATCCCGGGACAGGGGAGCGGCTACACCTTC	CASSRIPGQGSGYTF
many	TRBV11-1	TRBJ2-3	TRBD2	TGTGCCAGCAGCTTACGAAGCGGGAGGGCCGATACGCAGTATTTT	CASSLRSGRADTQYF
many	TRBV6-1	TRBJ2-1	TRBD2	TGTGCCAGCAGCCCGTCACTAACACTAGCGGGAGAGCAGTTCTTC	CASSPSLTLAGEQFF
many	TRBV4-2	TRBJ2-7	-	TGTGCCAGCAGCCAAGATGAGAGGAGATACGAGCAGTACTTC	CASSQDERRYEQYF
many	TRBV20-1	TRBJ1-2	-	TGCAGTGCTAGATATCGGACGGCATCCTATGGCTACACCTTC	CSARYRTASYGYTF
many	TRBV27	TRBJ1-1	-	TGTGCCAGCCCCCGGAATCACAAAAAAAGAGGGGGAAACACTGAAGCTTTCTTT	CASPRNHKKRGGNTEAFF
-	TRBV12-3/TRBV12-4	TRBJ2-2	-	TGTGCCAGCAGTTTAGCCGGGACACCAAACACCGGGGAGCTGTTTTTT	CASSLAGTPNTGELFF
many	TRBV27	TRBJ2-1	TRBD2	TGTGCCAGCAGTTTCGCGGGGGGGCGATTTAATGAGCAGTTCTTC	CASSFAGGRFNEQFF
many	TRBV27	TRBJ1-4	-	TGTGCCAGCAGTTTGGTGACCGGAACTAATGAAAAACTGTTTTTT	CASSLVTGTNEKLFF
many	TRBV11-2	TRBJ1-1	-	TGTGCCAGCAGCCCTAACTTAGGATCAGCTTTCTTT	CASSPNLGSAFF
-	TRBV6-2/TRBV6-3	TRBJ2-1	-	TGTGCCAGCAGAGAGGACGGGCAAAGCTCCTACAATGAGCAGTTCTTC	CASREDGQSSYNEQFF
many	TRBV20-1	TRBJ2-7	-	TGCAGTGCTAGTGGGGCAAGCGCTGGACGTTCCTACGAGCAGTACTTC	CSASGASAGRSYEQYF
many	TRBV11-2	TRBJ2-3	-	TGTGCCAGCAGGGGCCCCGCCTCAGATACGCAGTATTTT	CASRGPASDTQYF